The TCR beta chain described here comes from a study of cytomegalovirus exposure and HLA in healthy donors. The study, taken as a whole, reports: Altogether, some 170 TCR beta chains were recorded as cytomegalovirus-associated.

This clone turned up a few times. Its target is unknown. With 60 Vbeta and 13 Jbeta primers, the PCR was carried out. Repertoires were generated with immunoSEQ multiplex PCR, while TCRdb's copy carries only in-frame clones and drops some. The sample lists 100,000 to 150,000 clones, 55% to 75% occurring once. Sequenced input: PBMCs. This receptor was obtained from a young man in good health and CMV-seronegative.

CDR3 DNA: TGTGCCAGCAGCCGGCGAGAGGGTCCCTACGAGCAGTACTTC. It translates to CASSRREGPYEQYF. V gene TRBV5-4 combines with J gene TRBJ2-7, with a possible D match to TRBD2 (5 bases). Trimming shortened V by 4 bases and J by 2 bases, and 13 bases separated the two germline ends. Germline V gene lookup returns CDR1 SGHNT and CDR2 YYREEE (reference sequence). This CDR3 contains 14 residues.